Here is one T cell receptor (beta chain) with its context. Its specificity is unknown. The read ends 3 residues before the CDR3 terminus; that terminus is restored from the germline J gene. The data belong to a study of T cells in women clearing cervical HPV infection. Study-wide background: Case blood was drawn a median approximately 150 days after lesion detection.

Whole-study findings and limits: CIN3+ cases had significantly higher TCR repertoire richness than controls, but evenness did not differ. TRBV6-7 abundance was lower in cases than controls (0.11% versus 0.16%). A classifier using richness and V gene abundances reached an AUC of over 0.75.

The repertoire was sequenced with immunoSEQ multiplex PCR; TCRdb's copy has only in-frame clones and lacks some. The record lists about 41,000 clones, of which the ten most abundant hold 7% to 8.5%. Deletions cut 5 bases from V and 5 bases from J, with 18 bases between. This CDR3 comprises 14 residues. Germline CDR1 and CDR2: DFQATT and SNEGSKA (reference sequence). Material for sequencing was blood buffy coat. This chain joins TRBV20-1 and TRBJ2-5, with no clear D. The receptor comes from a woman aged 18-69 years with a cervical HPV16 infection that either progressed to CIN3+ or cleared (not recorded which). Incomplete CDR3 DNA: TGCAGTGCTGCGCCACCTAAGAGCGCGGAGACC. Translating it yields CSAAPPKSAET. The whole CDR3 sequence is CSAAPPKSAETQYF.